Listed here are 14 T cell receptor beta chains from one sample, sequenced in a study of T cells in Graves' hyperthyroidism and ophthalmopathy. TCR beta CDR3 region amplification was performed from RNA transcripts. With the HTBI primer set, the TCR CDR3 went through a first round of RT-PCR. TCRdb used MiXCR to reprocess the multiplex PCR reads, holding one entry per CDR3 protein. The sample holds 660,000 or so distinct CDR3 sequences, roughly 45% seen once. The sequencing sample was made of peripheral blood or thyroid tissue (not recorded which). The receptor set was obtained from an adult man with Graves' disease, either hyperthyroidism or ophthalmopathy (not recorded which).

V usage is TRBV20-1 and J usage is TRBJ1-5; D perhaps matches TRBD1 (5 bases). Between the trimmed V and J ends, which lost 7 bases and 4 bases, there was a span of 11 bases. This CDR3 has 12 amino acids. Germline V CDR1 and CDR2: DFQATT, SNEGSKA (reference sequence). The CDR3 bases are TGCAGTGTTAAAAGGGGTAATCAGCCCCAGCATTTT. It encodes CSVKRGNQPQHF.

This clonotype was detected many times. The chain recombines TRBV7-9 with TRBJ2-7; D is ambiguous. CDR1 is SEHNR and CDR2 is FQNEAQ in the germline V gene (reference sequence). The ends were cut back, 0 bases at V and 1 base at J, with 4 bases in the middle. The CDR3 extends over 13 amino acids. CDR3 nucleotide sequence: TGTGCCAGCAGCTTAGCGGAGTCCTACGAGCAGTACTTC. Encoded protein: CASSLAESYEQYF. Using reference TRBV7-9 and TRBJ2-7 for the parts outside the CDR3, the full variable domain is DTGVSQNPRHKITKRGQNVTFRCDPISEHNRLYWYRQTLGQGPEFLTYFQNEAQLEKSRLLSDRFSAERPKGSFSTLEIQRTEQGDSAMYLCASSLAESYEQYFGPGTRLTVT.

The chain carries TRBV4-2 and TRBJ2-5; no firm D call. CDR1 LGHNA and CDR2 YNFKEQ come from the germline V gene. This CDR3 spans 17 amino acids. V lost 8 bases to trimming and J lost 0 bases, with 22 bases between them. The CDR3: CASCLEEATEYQETQYF. CDR3 nucleotide sequence: TGTGCCAGCTGCTTGGAAGAGGCCACTGAGTACCAAGAGACCCAGTACTTC.

The chain couples TRBV6-5 to TRBJ2-7, with 11 bases identical to TRBD2. The CDR3 contains 15 residues. Germline loops: CDR1 MNHEY, CDR2 SVGAGI. Trimming removed 0 bases from V and 4 bases from J; junction bases left unmatched: 2. The DNA for the CDR3 is TGTGCCAGCAGTTACTCTAGCGGGGGGGCGTACGAGCAGTACTTC. Its protein product is CASSYSSGGAYEQYF.

This clonotype was recorded many times. The V gene is TRBV15, the J gene TRBJ1-2, with a tentative D call TRBD1 (6 bases). Looked up from germline, CDR1 is LNHNV and CDR2 is YYDKDF (reference sequence). The V end lost 2 bases, the J end lost 6 bases, and 16 bases lay between the germline ends. This CDR3 is 15 amino acids long. The CDR3, as DNA: TGTGCCACCAGCAGACCCAGCGGGGGGCGCGATGGCTACACCTTC. Protein sequence: CATSRPSGGRDGYTF.

The gene calls are TRBV7-9 and TRBJ1-2, with D unresolved. The V and J ends lost 1 base and 1 base respectively, with 13 bases between them. The germline V gene has CDR1 SEHNR and CDR2 FQNEAQ (reference sequence). The CDR3 contains 16 residues. The CDR3 DNA reads TGTGCCAGCAGCTTAGGAAAGGGCGGTTTTAACTATGGCTACACCTTC. Amino acids: CASSLGKGGFNYGYTF.

The rearrangement joins TRBV15 to TRBJ2-7; no definite D call. The V end lost 0 bases, the J end lost 9 bases, and 12 bases lay between the germline ends. The CDR3 is 13 residues long. Looked up from germline, CDR1 is LNHNV and CDR2 is YYDKDF (reference sequence). CDR3: CATSRDGRGGQYF. The DNA of the CDR3 is TGTGCCACCAGCAGAGATGGCAGAGGTGGGCAGTACTTC.

There are many counts of this clonotype. One end of the junction does not line up with germline, which may come from a read error. The chain has TRBV20-1 and TRBJ2-5; possible D gene TRBD2, 5 bases. The CDR3 has 10 amino acids. CDR1 is DFQATT and CDR2 is SNEGSKA in the germline V gene (reference sequence). The CDR3 reads CSAREDDGVF. Written as DNA, the CDR3 is TGCAGTGCTAGAGAGGACGACGGGGTCTTC.

This clonotype appeared many times. The chain couples TRBV7-9 to TRBJ1-5, with D unresolved. This CDR3 has 13 amino acids. V lost 1 base to trimming and J lost 9 bases, with 10 bases between them. From germline, CDR1 is SEHNR and CDR2 FQNEAQ (reference sequence). The CDR3 reads CASSLDIGWPQHF. CDR3 bases: TGTGCCAGCAGCTTAGACATCGGCTGGCCCCAGCATTTT.

The J gene is TRBJ1-2, the V gene TRBV7-9; 7 nucleotides align to TRBD1. There are 17 residues in the CDR3. Germline CDR1 and CDR2: SEHNR and FQNEAQ (reference sequence). The trim removed 6 bases at V and 7 bases at J, leaving 20 bases unmatched. CDR3 nucleotide sequence: TGTGCCAGCAGTCGAATGGGCGGAGGGGGCAGACACCTTGGCTACACCTTC. It encodes CASSRMGGGGRHLGYTF. Full variable domain (missing parts from reference TRBV7-9 and TRBJ1-2): DTGVSQNPRHKITKRGQNVTFRCDPISEHNRLYWYRQTLGQGPEFLTYFQNEAQLEKSRLLSDRFSAERPKGSFSTLEIQRTEQGDSAMYLCASSRMGGGGRHLGYTFGSGTRLTVV.

This clonotype was observed many times. J is TRBJ2-2 and V is TRBV7-6; weak D call: TRBD2 (6 bases). V lost 3 bases, J lost 7 bases, and 9 bases lay in between. The CDR3 is 13 residues long. CDR1 and CDR2 from the germline V gene are SGHVS and FNYEAQ. The chain's CDR3 is CASSLGLNGELFF. The CDR3 DNA is TGTGCCAGCAGCTTGGGACTGAACGGGGAGCTGTTTTTT.

This clonotype was detected once. This chain uses TRBV19 with TRBJ1-5; D is possibly TRBD1 (6 bases). The CDR3 totals 15 residues. Germline CDR1 LNHDA, CDR2 SQIVND (reference sequence). V was shortened by 10 bases and J by 7 bases, with 23 bases between the two germline ends. Here the CDR3 reads CATWDKGIVGQPQHF. In DNA, the CDR3 is TGTGCCACCTGGGACAAGGGGATCGTCGGACAGCCCCAGCATTTT.

This clonotype showed up just a few times. V and J are TRBV7-8 and TRBJ2-5; D unclear. The CDR3 totals 13 residues. Germline-derived CDR1 and CDR2 are SGHVS and FQNEAQ. Trimming left V 1 base short and J 3 bases short, with 6 bases between. The CDR3 bases are TGTGCCAGCAGCTTAGAGCCAGAAGAGACCCAGTACTTC. Its protein is CASSLEPEETQYF.

In this sample, this clonotype turned up a few times. The chain links TRBV7-2 to TRBJ1-2; 7 nucleotides line up with TRBD1. Germline V lookup: CDR1 SGHTA, CDR2 FQGNSA. The CDR3 consists of 15 residues. Trimming cost V 5 bases and J 6 bases; bases outside gene matches: 12. This CDR3 is CASSRRLTGIDGYTF. DNA for the CDR3: TGTGCCAGCAGCCGGCGACTGACAGGGATCGATGGCTACACCTTC.